This TCR beta chain was found in a study of Ad26.COV2.S vaccination and SARS-CoV-2 variants. TCRdb's table, derived via immunoSEQ multiplex PCR, lists solely in-frame clones and lacks some. Seen here are about half a million clones, roughly 87% observed once, and the top ten hold about 1.5%. Treatment reported: 19 received Ad26.COV2.S at low or high dose, single or two shots; about 5 received placebo; per-sample allocation not given. Sampling happened 63 days after the first vaccine or placebo injection. As its vector, the vaccine had Ad26, which expressed Wuhan-strain SARS-CoV-2 spike. The CDR3 has 15 residues. Looked up from germline, CDR1 is SNHLY and CDR2 is FYNNEI. The ends were cut back, 0 bases at V and 1 base at J, with 9 bases in the middle.

The material sequenced was peripheral blood, taken in a trial of Ad26.COV2.S vaccine versus placebo. This sequence originates from a person aged 18-60 years who received the Ad26.COV2.S COVID-19 vaccine or a placebo. The chain employs TRBV2 and TRBJ1-2; possible D gene TRBD1, 5 bases. Written as DNA, the CDR3 is TGTGCCAGCAGTGAAGCGCGGGGACTTAACTATGGCTACACCTTC. This sequence encodes CASSEARGLNYGYTF.